This T cell receptor beta chain was sequenced for a study of blood T cell repertoires in COVID-19. At the level of the study: PBMCs, B-cell-depleted T cells, or T cells provided the cDNA or gDNA that made up the material.

Looked up from germline, CDR1 is SGHAT and CDR2 is FQNNGV. The V and J ends lost 1 base and 5 bases respectively, with 14 bases between them. CDR3 size: 15 residues. Data came from immunoSEQ multiplex PCR; TCRdb stores just in-frame clones and leaves some out. The sample includes some 85,000 clones, just under 80% of them seen just once. In this sample, this clone turned up a few times. The clonotype originates from a man between 65 and 80 years old with COVID-19, enrolled during active disease. The chain has TRBV11-2 and TRBJ2-5; tentatively, D is TRBD2 (5 bases). What was sequenced was peripheral blood. The CDR3 spells CASSLVPTGVETQYF. The DNA of the CDR3 is TGTGCCAGCAGCTTAGTTCCGACCGGGGTTGAGACCCAGTACTTC.